A single sample is the source of the 7 T cell receptor beta chains below, sequenced in a study of early T cells in non-severe SARS-CoV-2 infection. From the 5' RACE reads, TCRdb called clonotypes with MiXCR, one entry per CDR3 protein. The sample has around 64,000 distinct CDR3 sequences, approximately 12% seen once. The sequences come from whole blood, collected at baseline. Receptors were obtained from an adult who was a healthcare worker with PCR-confirmed SARS-CoV-2 infection or an uninfected control (not recorded which).

In this sample, this clonotype turned up a few times. The chain recombines TRBV7-2 with TRBJ2-7, with D perhaps TRBD1 (5 bases). V lost 8 bases, J lost 6 bases, and 17 bases lay in between. Germline values: CDR1 SGHTA, CDR2 FQGNSA. There are 13 residues in the CDR3. CDR3 sequence reads: CASATQGGAEQYF. In DNA, the CDR3 is TGTGCCAGCGCTACCCAAGGTGGGGCCGAGCAGTACTTC.

The chain uses TRBV28 and TRBJ2-3; TRBD1 matches at 8 bases. Germline lookup yields CDR1 MDHEN and CDR2 SYDVKM. The J segment lost 3 bases and the V segment lost 7 bases, leaving 9 bases of the junction unmatched. This CDR3 has 15 amino acids. CDR3 sequence: CASIQPGQATDTQYF. DNA of the CDR3: TGTGCCAGCATTCAACCGGGACAGGCAACAGATACGCAGTATTTT.

This clonotype appeared many times. This rearrangement joins TRBV6-6 to TRBJ2-7; perhaps TRBD1 as D (6 bases). The ends were cut back, 6 bases at V and 1 base at J, with 10 bases in the middle. The CDR3 is 13 residues long. Germline CDR1 and CDR2: MNHNY and SVGAGI (reference sequence). This CDR3 is CASSPRGSYEQYF. CDR3 bases: TGTGCCAGCAGCCCGAGGGGGTCCTACGAGCAGTACTTC.

The chain has TRBV5-4 and TRBJ2-2, with 7 positions matching TRBD1. Germline CDR1 SGHNT, CDR2 YYREEE (reference sequence). The V segment lost 4 bases and the J segment 0 bases; nucleotides outside the gene matches: 3. The CDR3 sequence is 15 residues long. The CDR3 sequence: CASSTGTANTGELFF. The CDR3 region has the DNA TGTGCCAGCAGCACCGGGACAGCGAACACCGGGGAGCTGTTTTTT.

V is TRBV6-2 or TRBV6-3 and J is TRBJ2-1; the match to TRBD2 covers 8 bases. The CDR3 has 14 amino acids. Germline V gene data show CDR1 as MNHEY and CDR2 as SVGEGT. V dropped 7 bases and J dropped 4; count of bases not matched to a gene: 6. The CDR3 DNA reads TGTGCCAGCACACCGGGACTAGAGTACAATGAGCAGTTCTTC. Protein product: CASTPGLEYNEQFF.

The rearrangement links TRBV5-6 to TRBJ1-2; D call uncertain. Germline-derived CDR1 and CDR2 are SGHDT and YYEEEE. There are 14 residues in the CDR3. V lost 0 bases and J lost 1, with 7 bases in between. CDR3 amino acids: CASSLDRDNYGYTF. The CDR3 DNA sequence: TGTGCCAGCAGCTTGGACCGCGATAACTATGGCTACACCTTC. The full variable domain, rest sourced from reference TRBV5-6 and TRBJ1-2, is DAGVTQSPTHLIKTRGQQVTLRCSPKSGHDTVSWYQQALGQGPQFIFQYYEEEERQRGNFPDRFSGHQFPNYSSELNVNALLLGDSALYLCASSLDRDNYGYTFGSGTRLTVV.

The chain is built from TRBV18 and TRBJ2-7; D is unresolved. The germline V gene encodes CDR1 KGHSH and CDR2 LQKENI. The V and J ends lost 2 bases and 5 bases respectively, with 7 bases between them. The CDR3 length is 12 residues. CDR3 in DNA: TGTGCCAGCTCACCAGGGGTCAACGAGCAGTACTTC. As protein: CASSPGVNEQYF.